This T cell receptor beta chain stems from a study of low-dose radiotherapy and immunotherapy resistance in tumors. The wider study: Intravenous cyclophosphamide 200 mg/m2 was given every two weeks, one day before radiation and immunotherapy.

Time point noted: after trial treatment. Treatment specified: LDRT plus nivolumab, ipilimumab, low-dose cyclophosphamide and aspirin (RACIN trial). Ten or more counts support this clonotype. TRAV- and TRBV-specific primers primed first-strand cDNA, covering alpha and beta chains. TCRs were amplified for roughly 20 PCR cycles with a constant-region primer and V-primer adapter. Isolated mRNA underwent amplification via in vitro transcription. TCRdb itself ran the reads through MiXCR, one entry per CDR3 protein. This sample carries under 75,000 distinct CDR3 sequences, under 30% of them seen once, and the ten largest clones take 6.7%. The sequencing here drew on PBMCs, taken after low-dose radiotherapy plus immunotherapy. This TCR was sampled from a male donor with prostate cancer.

This CDR3 is CASSQEVISTGELFF. The CDR3 DNA is TGCGCCAGCAGCCAAGAGGTCATTAGCACCGGGGAGCTGTTTTTT. This sequence joins TRBV4-1 and TRBJ2-2; unclear D gene. V was trimmed by 0 bases and J by 4 bases, leaving 9 bases between them. The CDR3 has 15 amino acids. Germline V gene sequence: CDR1 MGHRA, CDR2 YSYEKL.